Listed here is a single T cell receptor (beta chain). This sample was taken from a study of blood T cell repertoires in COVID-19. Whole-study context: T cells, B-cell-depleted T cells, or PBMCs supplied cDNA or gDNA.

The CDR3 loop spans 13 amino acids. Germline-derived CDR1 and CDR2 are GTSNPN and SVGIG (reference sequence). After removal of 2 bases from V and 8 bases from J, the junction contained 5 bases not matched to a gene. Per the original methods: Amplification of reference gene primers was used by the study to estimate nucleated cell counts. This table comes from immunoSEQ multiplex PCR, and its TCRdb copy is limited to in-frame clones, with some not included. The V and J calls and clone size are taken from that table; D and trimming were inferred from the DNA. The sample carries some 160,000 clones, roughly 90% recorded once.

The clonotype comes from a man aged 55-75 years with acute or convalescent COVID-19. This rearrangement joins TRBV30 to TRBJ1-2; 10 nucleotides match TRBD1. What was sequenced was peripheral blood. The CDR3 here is CAWSTDRGQGYTF. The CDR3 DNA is TGTGCCTGGAGTACCGACAGGGGGCAAGGCTACACCTTC.